These T cell receptor beta chains were read from a single sample in a study of beta chain features in type 1 diabetes. This table comes from immunoSEQ multiplex PCR, and its TCRdb copy is limited to in-frame clones, with some not included. This table holds 150,000 to 190,000 clones, around 8% found once. Sequenced material: central memory CD4+ T cells from blood. The receptors originated from a young man in good health. CDR3s include the opening cysteine and the closing phenylalanine or tryptophan. A D gene is named only where the DNA matches it firmly. Rows give clone size only sometimes, using once, few, many, or a class for an expanded clone.

few | TRBJ1-4 | - | 14 | TRBV9 | CASSARGDNEKLFF | TGTGCCAGCAGCGCCAGGGGCGATAATGAAAAACTGTTTTTT
- | TRBJ1-5 | - | 14 | TRBV7-3 | CAGGGRNSNQPQHF | TGTGCTGGCGGGGGGAGAAACAGCAATCAGCCCCAGCATTTT
- | TRBJ2-7 | TRBD1 | 15 | TRBV5-4 | CASSPDRDRTYEQYF | TGTGCCAGCAGCCCGGACCGGGACAGAACCTACGAGCAGTACTTC
many | TRBJ2-3 | - | 14 | TRBV13 | CASSQSSSTDTQYF | TGTGCCAGCAGCCAATCAAGCAGCACAGATACGCAGTATTTT
- | TRBJ1-5 | TRBD1 | 18 | TRBV4-1 | CASSQANRGPGGNQPQHF | TGCGCCAGCAGCCAAGCTAACAGGGGGCCCGGGGGCAATCAGCCCCAGCATTTT
few | TRBJ2-2 | - | 13 | TRBV6-5 | CASSYEGVGELFF | TGTGCCAGCAGTTACGAAGGGGTCGGGGAGCTGTTTTTT
few | TRBJ2-3 | TRBD2 | 16 | TRBV7-3 | CASSSPTSGGTDTQYF | TGTGCCAGCAGCTCACCGACTAGCGGGGGCACAGATACGCAGTATTTT
few | TRBJ2-1 | - | 16 | TRBV7-8 | CASSLAGGRRTNEQFF | TGTGCCAGCAGCTTAGCGGGAGGACGGAGGACCAATGAGCAGTTCTTC
many | TRBJ2-3 | - | 12 | TRBV9 | CASSLTKDTQYF | TGTGCCAGCAGCTTAACTAAAGATACGCAGTATTTT
few | TRBJ1-2 | - | 15 | TRBV6-6 | CASSSAGIPYRGYTF | TGTGCCAGCAGTTCCGCAGGGATCCCCTATAGGGGCTACACCTTC
- | TRBJ1-1 | TRBD1 | 16 | TRBV11-1 | CASSSGQGRGYTEAFF | TGTGCCAGCAGCTCCGGACAGGGCCGGGGGTACACTGAAGCTTTCTTT
- | TRBJ1-3 | - | 15 | TRBV7-2 | CASSLAADSGNTIYF | TGTGCCAGCAGCTTAGCGGCGGACTCTGGAAACACCATATATTTT
- | TRBJ2-7 | TRBD1 | 15 | TRBV18 | CASSIGGRGNYEQYF | TGTGCCAGCTCAATTGGCGGCAGGGGGAACTACGAGCAGTACTTC
- | TRBJ2-3 | - | 16 | TRBV7-9 | CASSLVEGGVADTQYF | TGTGCCAGCAGCTTAGTTGAGGGGGGGGTTGCAGATACGCAGTATTTT
- | TRBJ1-1 | - | 13 | TRBV27 | CASSLRDTSEAFF | TGTGCCAGCAGTCTCCGGGACACTTCTGAAGCTTTCTTT
few | TRBJ2-7 | - | 14 | TRBV11-2 | CASSLAGVGNEQYF | TGTGCCAGCAGCTTAGCGGGAGTGGGGAACGAGCAGTACTTC
few | TRBJ2-6 | TRBD1 | 19 | TRBV7-9 | CASSFQLGTASSGANVLTF | TGTGCCAGCAGCTTTCAACTGGGGACAGCAAGCTCTGGGGCCAACGTCCTGACTTTC
- | TRBJ1-2 | - | 14 | TRBV7-2 | CASSLAGSNYGYTF | TGTGCCAGCAGCTTAGCGGGGAGTAACTATGGCTACACCTTC
- | TRBJ2-3 | TRBD1 | 14 | TRBV19 | CASSTRQGMDTQYF | TGTGCCAGTAGTACTCGACAGGGAATGGATACGCAGTATTTT
few | TRBJ2-2 | - | 16 | TRBV7-2 | CASSLSRSTNTGELFF | TGTGCCAGCAGCTTGAGTCGATCAACGAACACCGGGGAGCTGTTTTTT
few | TRBJ1-1 | - | 13 | TRBV5-4 | CASSLDSTAEAFF | TGTGCCAGCAGCTTGGACAGTACCGCTGAAGCTTTCTTT
- | TRBJ2-5 | TRBD1 | 14 | TRBV5-1 | CASSLTGGQETQYF | TGCGCCAGCAGCTTGACAGGGGGCCAAGAGACCCAGTACTTC
few | TRBJ2-5 | - | 14 | TRBV7-3 | CASSLNSGEGTQYF | TGTGCCAGCAGCCTAAACTCCGGGGAAGGGACCCAGTACTTC
- | TRBJ1-2 | TRBD1 | 15 | TRBV5-8 | CASSPRTGPRYGYTF | TGTGCCAGCAGCCCGCGGACAGGGCCCCGCTATGGCTACACCTTC
- | TRBJ1-2 | TRBD1 | 14 | TRBV11-2 | CASGIRGRNYGYTF | TGTGCCAGCGGGATCAGGGGGCGGAACTATGGCTACACCTTC
many | TRBJ1-2 | TRBD1 | 15 | TRBV28 | CASSTTGTGWSGYTF | TGTGCCAGCAGTACCACCGGGACAGGGTGGTCTGGCTACACCTTC
- | TRBJ2-5 | TRBD2 | 14 | TRBV5-6 | CASRTTGLGETQYF | TGTGCCAGCAGGACAACGGGACTAGGCGAGACCCAGTACTTC
many | TRBJ2-4 | - | 14 | TRBV29-1 | CSVEEDLGPNIQYF | TGCAGCGTTGAAGAGGACCTGGGGCCGAACATTCAGTACTTC
- | TRBJ1-5 | TRBD1 | 16 | TRBV7-8 | CASSPGQGLLNQPQHF | TGTGCCAGCAGCCCAGGACAGGGGCTACTCAATCAGCCCCAGCATTTT
few | TRBJ1-3 | - | 15 | TRBV27 | CASRIRGQYGNTIYF | TGTGCCAGCAGAATCCGAGGGCAGTATGGAAACACCATATATTTT
few | TRBJ1-4 | - | 15 | TRBV7-9 | CASSLVEGRGEKLFF | TGTGCCAGCAGCTTAGTCGAGGGGCGGGGTGAAAAACTGTTTTTT
many | TRBJ2-1 | - | 15 | TRBV30 | CAWKPVSSSYNEQFF | TGTGCCTGGAAGCCCGTGAGTAGCTCCTACAATGAGCAGTTCTTC
few | TRBJ1-2 | TRBD1 | 14 | TRBV6-5 | CASRKQGADYGYTF | TGTGCCAGCAGGAAACAGGGGGCAGACTATGGCTACACCTTC
many | TRBJ2-7 | TRBD2 | 16 | TRBV4-3 | CASSHDLAGITYEQYF | TGCGCCAGCAGCCACGACCTAGCGGGGATCACCTACGAGCAGTACTTC
- | TRBJ1-2 | - | 12 | TRBV30 | CASPGTTYGYTF | TGTGCCTCTCCGGGGACAACCTATGGCTACACCTTC
- | TRBJ2-3 | TRBD2 | 15 | TRBV7-9 | CASSPLAGGADTQYF | TGTGCCAGCAGCCCCCTAGCGGGGGGGGCAGATACGCAGTATTTT
- | TRBJ2-4 | TRBD1 | 17 | TRBV5-1 | CASSPGQGDATKNIQYF | TGCGCCAGCAGCCCTGGACAGGGGGACGCGACCAAAAACATTCAGTACTTC
few | TRBJ1-1 | TRBD1 | 16 | TRBV28 | CASSLLPGQMNTEAFF | TGTGCCAGCAGTTTACTTCCGGGACAGATGAACACTGAAGCTTTCTTT
- | TRBJ2-3 | - | 14 | TRBV29-1 | CSVGQGTTTDTQYF | TGCAGCGTGGGGCAGGGGACCACCACAGATACGCAGTATTTT
- | TRBJ2-1 | TRBD2 | 16 | TRBV4-3 | CASSQERAGGLNEQFF | TGCGCCAGCAGCCAAGAGCGAGCGGGAGGCCTCAATGAGCAGTTCTTC
many | TRBJ2-7 | - | 13 | TRBV30 | CAWTRVPPYEQYF | TGTGCCTGGACCCGGGTGCCGCCCTACGAGCAGTACTTC
- | TRBJ1-1 | - | 12 | TRBV29-1 | CSVGTAYTEAFF | TGCAGCGTTGGAACAGCCTACACTGAAGCTTTCTTT
few | TRBJ2-5 | - | 15 | TRBV18 | CASSAAGALQETQYF | TGTGCCAGCTCGGCCGCGGGGGCGTTACAAGAGACCCAGTACTTC
few | TRBJ2-1 | TRBD1 | 14 | TRBV11-2 | CASSPWTGENEQFF | TGTGCCAGCAGCCCTTGGACAGGGGAAAATGAGCAGTTCTTC
many | TRBJ1-2 | - | 13 | TRBV10-3 | CAISEVGAGGYTF | TGTGCCATCAGTGAGGTTGGGGCTGGCGGCTACACCTTC
once | TRBJ2-3 | - | 13 | TRBV6-5 | CASSTQRGDTQYF | TGTGCCAGCAGCACCCAACGGGGGGATACGCAGTATTTT
few | TRBJ1-2 | TRBD1 | 16 | TRBV7-9 | CASSLAGTGQYYGYTF | TGTGCCAGCAGCTTAGCCGGGACAGGGCAATACTATGGCTACACCTTC
few | TRBJ2-7 | - | 16 | TRBV19 | CASSIMGGASSYEQYF | TGTGCCAGTAGTATCATGGGCGGGGCGAGCTCCTACGAGCAGTACTTC
- | TRBJ1-5 | - | 16 | TRBV2 | CASRRWTDNSNQPQHF | TGTGCCAGCAGAAGATGGACGGACAATAGCAATCAGCCCCAGCATTTT
many | TRBJ2-1 | - | 12 | TRBV28 | CASSLSTFGQFF | TGTGCCAGCAGTTTATCCACCTTCGGGCAGTTCTTC
- | TRBJ2-4 | TRBD1 | 14 | TRBV6-5 | CASSYRDRWNIQYF | TGTGCCAGCAGTTACCGGGACAGGTGGAACATTCAGTACTTC
- | TRBJ2-3 | - | 12 | TRBV19 | CASSIGRGAQYF | TGTGCCAGTAGTATAGGGAGGGGAGCGCAGTATTTT
- | TRBJ2-2 | TRBD1 | 15 | TRBV6-5 | CASSLDRGSTGELFF | TGTGCCAGCAGTTTGGACAGGGGGTCCACCGGGGAGCTGTTTTTT
few | TRBJ1-4 | TRBD1 | 14 | TRBV5-1 | CASSVGQGYEKLFF | TGCGCCAGCAGTGTGGGACAGGGGTATGAAAAACTGTTTTTT
- | TRBJ1-2 | TRBD1 | 13 | TRBV2 | CASSATGGYGYTF | TGTGCCAGCAGTGCCACAGGGGGGTATGGCTACACCTTC
- | TRBJ2-7 | TRBD1 | 13 | TRBV28 | CASSDRELYEQYF | TGTGCCAGCTCGGACAGGGAACTCTACGAGCAGTACTTC
- | TRBJ1-2 | - | 17 | TRBV6-1 | CASSDPSIMTATYGYTF | TGTGCCAGCAGTGACCCAAGCATTATGACAGCTACCTATGGCTACACCTTC
- | TRBJ2-7 | - | 18 | TRBV28 | CASSLSGTHPTETYEQYF | TGTGCCAGCAGTCTCTCGGGGACACATCCCACGGAGACCTACGAGCAGTACTTC
- | TRBJ2-5 | TRBD1 | 13 | TRBV7-3 | CASSSDRAETQYF | TGTGCCAGCAGCTCCGACAGGGCCGAGACCCAGTACTTC